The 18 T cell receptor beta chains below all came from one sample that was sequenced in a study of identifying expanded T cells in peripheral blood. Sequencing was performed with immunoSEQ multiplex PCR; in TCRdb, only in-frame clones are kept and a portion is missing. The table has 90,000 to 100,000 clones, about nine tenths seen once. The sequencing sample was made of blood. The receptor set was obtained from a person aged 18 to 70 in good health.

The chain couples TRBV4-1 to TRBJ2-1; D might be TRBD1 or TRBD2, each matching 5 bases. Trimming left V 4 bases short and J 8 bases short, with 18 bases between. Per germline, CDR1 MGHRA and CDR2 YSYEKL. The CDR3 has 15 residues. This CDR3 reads CASSPAGSRDDEQFF. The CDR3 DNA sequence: TGCGCCAGCAGCCCAGCCGGGTCCAGGGACGATGAGCAGTTCTTC.

CDR3 in amino acids: CASSLRQGVPGELFF. The CDR3 coding sequence is TGTGCCAGCAGCTTACGACAGGGGGTGCCCGGGGAGCTGTTTTTT. The chain links TRBV7-9 to TRBJ2-2; 9 bases fit TRBD1. The CDR3 covers 15 residues. The V gene's germline CDR1 is SEHNR and CDR2 FQNEAQ (reference sequence). J lost 6 bases, V lost 2 bases, and 4 bases had no gene match. Full variable domain (remainder filled in from reference TRBV7-9 and TRBJ2-2): DTGVSQNPRHKITKRGQNVTFRCDPISEHNRLYWYRQTLGQGPEFLTYFQNEAQLEKSRLLSDRFSAERPKGSFSTLEIQRTEQGDSAMYLCASSLRQGVPGELFFGEGSRLTVL.

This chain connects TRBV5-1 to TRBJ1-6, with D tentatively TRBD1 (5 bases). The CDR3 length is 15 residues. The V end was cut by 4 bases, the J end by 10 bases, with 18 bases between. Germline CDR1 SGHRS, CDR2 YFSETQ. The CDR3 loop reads CASSPERGESSPLHF. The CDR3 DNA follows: TGCGCCAGCAGCCCCGAGAGGGGTGAATCGTCACCCCTCCACTTT.

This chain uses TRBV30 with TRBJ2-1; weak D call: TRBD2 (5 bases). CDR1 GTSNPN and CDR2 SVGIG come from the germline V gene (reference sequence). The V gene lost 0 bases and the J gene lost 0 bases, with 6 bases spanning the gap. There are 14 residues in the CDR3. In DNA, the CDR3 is TGTGCCTGGAGTGTAGGGAGCTCCTACAATGAGCAGTTCTTC. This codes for CAWSVGSSYNEQFF. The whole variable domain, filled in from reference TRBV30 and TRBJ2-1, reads SQTIHQWPATLVQPVGSPLSLECTVEGTSNPNLYWYRQAAGRGLQLLFYSVGIGQISSEVPQNLSASRPQDRQFILSSKKLLLSDSGFYLCAWSVGSSYNEQFFGPGTRLTVL.

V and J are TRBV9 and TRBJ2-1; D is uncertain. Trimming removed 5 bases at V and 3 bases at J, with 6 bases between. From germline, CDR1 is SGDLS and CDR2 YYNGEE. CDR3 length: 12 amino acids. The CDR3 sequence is CASSVGYNEQFF. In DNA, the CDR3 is TGTGCCAGCAGTGTGGGCTACAATGAGCAGTTCTTC. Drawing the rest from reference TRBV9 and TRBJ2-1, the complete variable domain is DSGVTQTPKHLITATGQRVTLRCSPRSGDLSVYWYQQSLDQGLQFLIQYYNGEERAKGNILERFSAQQFPDLHSELNLSSLELGDSALYFCASSVGYNEQFFGPGTRLTVL.

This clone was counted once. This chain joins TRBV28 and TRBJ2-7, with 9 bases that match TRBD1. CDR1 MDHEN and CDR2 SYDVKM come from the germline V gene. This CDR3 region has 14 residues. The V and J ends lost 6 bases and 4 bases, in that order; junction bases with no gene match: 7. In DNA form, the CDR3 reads TGTGCCAGCAGGACCCCCGGGACAGGGTACGAGCAGTACTTC. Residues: CASRTPGTGYEQYF.

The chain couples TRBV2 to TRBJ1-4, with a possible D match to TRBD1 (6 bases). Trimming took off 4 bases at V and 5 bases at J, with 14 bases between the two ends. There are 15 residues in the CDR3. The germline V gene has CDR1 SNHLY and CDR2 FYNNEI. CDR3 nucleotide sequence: TGTGCCAGCAGTGCCAGGGGAGGGTGGAATGAAAAACTGTTTTTT. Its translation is CASSARGGWNEKLFF.

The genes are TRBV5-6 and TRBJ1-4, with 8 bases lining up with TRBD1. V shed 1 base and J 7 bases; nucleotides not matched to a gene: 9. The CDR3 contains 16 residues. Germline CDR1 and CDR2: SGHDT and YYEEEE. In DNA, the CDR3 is TGTGCCAGCAGCTTGTATGGACAGGGTGTAAGTGAAAAACTGTTTTTT. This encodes CASSLYGQGVSEKLFF.

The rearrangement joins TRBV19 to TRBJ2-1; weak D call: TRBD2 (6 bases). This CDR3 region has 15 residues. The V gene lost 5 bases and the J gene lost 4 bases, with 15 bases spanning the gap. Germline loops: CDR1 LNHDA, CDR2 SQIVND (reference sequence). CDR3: CASSDSSGGYNEQFF. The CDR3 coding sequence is TGTGCCAGTAGTGACAGTAGCGGCGGGTACAATGAGCAGTTCTTC.

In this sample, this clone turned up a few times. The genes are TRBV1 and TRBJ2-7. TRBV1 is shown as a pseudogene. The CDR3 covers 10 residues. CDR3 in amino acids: CTSTRYEQYF. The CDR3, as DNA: TGCACCAGCACTCGATACGAGCAGTACTTC.

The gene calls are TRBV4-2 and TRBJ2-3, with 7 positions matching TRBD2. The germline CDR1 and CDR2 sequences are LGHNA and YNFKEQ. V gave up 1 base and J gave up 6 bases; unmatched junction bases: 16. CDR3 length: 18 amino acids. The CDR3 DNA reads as TGTGCCAGCAGCCAAGGAAAGAGCGGGGCGGGAGTAAGTGATACGCAGTATTTT. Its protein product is CASSQGKSGAGVSDTQYF.

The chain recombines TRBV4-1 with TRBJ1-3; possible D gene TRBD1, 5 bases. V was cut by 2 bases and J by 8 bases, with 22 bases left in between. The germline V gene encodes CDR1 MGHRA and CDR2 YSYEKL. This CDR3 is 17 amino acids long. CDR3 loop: CASSQPPTGVETYTIYF. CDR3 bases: TGCGCCAGCAGCCAACCACCCACAGGAGTTGAAACCTACACCATATATTTT.

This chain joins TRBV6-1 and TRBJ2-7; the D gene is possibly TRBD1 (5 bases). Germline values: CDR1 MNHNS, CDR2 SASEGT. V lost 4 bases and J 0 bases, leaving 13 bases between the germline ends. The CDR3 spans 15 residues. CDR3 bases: TGTGCCAGCAGTGCATCGGACACGGCCTCCTACGAGCAGTACTTC. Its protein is CASSASDTASYEQYF.

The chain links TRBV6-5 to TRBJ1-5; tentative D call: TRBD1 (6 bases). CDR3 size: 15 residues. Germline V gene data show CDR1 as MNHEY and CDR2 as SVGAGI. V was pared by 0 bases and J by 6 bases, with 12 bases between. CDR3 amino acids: CASSYSGGGGQPQHF. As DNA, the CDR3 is TGTGCCAGCAGTTACTCGGGAGGGGGTGGTCAGCCCCAGCATTTT.

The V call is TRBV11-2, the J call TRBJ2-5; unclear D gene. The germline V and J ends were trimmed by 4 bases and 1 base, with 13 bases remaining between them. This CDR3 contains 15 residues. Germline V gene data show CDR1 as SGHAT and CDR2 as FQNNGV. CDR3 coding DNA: TGTGCCAGCAGCTCCTCGTTGCGGCCCCAAGAGACCCAGTACTTC. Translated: CASSSSLRPQETQYF. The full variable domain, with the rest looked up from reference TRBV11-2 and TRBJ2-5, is EAGVAQSPRYKIIEKRQSVAFWCNPISGHATLYWYQQILGQGPKLLIQFQNNGVVDDSQLPKDRFSAERLKGVDSTLKIQPAKLEDSAVYLCASSSSLRPQETQYFGPGTRLLVL.

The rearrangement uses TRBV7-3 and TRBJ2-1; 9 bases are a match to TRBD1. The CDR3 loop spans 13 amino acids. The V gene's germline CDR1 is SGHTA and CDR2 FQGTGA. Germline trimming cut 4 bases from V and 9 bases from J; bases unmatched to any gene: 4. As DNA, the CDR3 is TGTGCCAGCAGCTCGGGACAGGGTGGTGAGCAGTTCTTC. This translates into CASSSGQGGEQFF.

Here the CDR3 DNA reads TGTGCCAGCAGCCCGCAGGGACAGGGGCCCAAGTCTAACTATGGCTACACCTTC. Its protein product is CASSPQGQGPKSNYGYTF. This chain connects TRBV5-4 to TRBJ1-2, with 10 nucleotides matching TRBD1. This CDR3 region has 18 residues. V shed 4 bases and J 0 bases; nucleotides not matched to a gene: 12. CDR1 and CDR2 (germline): SGHNT, YYREEE (reference sequence). The variable domain in full, completed from reference TRBV5-4 and TRBJ1-2, reads ETGVTQSPTHLIKTRGQQVTLRCSSQSGHNTVSWYQQALGQGPQFIFQYYREEENGRGNFPPRFSGLQFPNYSSELNVNALELDDSALYLCASSPQGQGPKSNYGYTFGSGTRLTVV.

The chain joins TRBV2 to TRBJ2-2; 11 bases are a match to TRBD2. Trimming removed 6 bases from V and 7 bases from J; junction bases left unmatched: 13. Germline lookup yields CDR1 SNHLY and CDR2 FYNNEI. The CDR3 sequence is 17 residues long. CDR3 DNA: TGTGCCAGCAGCGCCGGGACTAGCGGCCGATGGGTCGGGGAGCTGTTTTTT. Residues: CASSAGTSGRWVGELFF. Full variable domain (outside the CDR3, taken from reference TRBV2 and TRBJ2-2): EPEVTQTPSHQVTQMGQEVILRCVPISNHLYFYWYRQILGQKVEFLVSFYNNEISEKSEIFDDQFSVERPDGSNFTLKIRSTKLEDSAMYFCASSAGTSGRWVGELFFGEGSRLTVL.